The 20 T cell receptor beta chains presented below share a single source sample, sequenced in a study of T-cell reconstitution after alpha-beta-depleted transplantation in children. Unique molecular identifiers were built into the TCRbeta library. In TCRdb, the PCR reads were re-called with MiXCR into one record per CDR3 protein. The table shows hundreds of thousands of distinct CDR3 sequences, with roughly 25% occurring only once. The material sequenced was PBMCs, mostly from graft donor cells, taken 360 days after TCRalphabeta/CD19-depleted stem cell transplant. The receptors here all came from a female patient aged 2-10 years who had a stem cell transplant for congenital amegakaryocytic thrombocytopenia, so the T cells may come from the graft donor.

This clonotype was found a few times. The chain employs TRBV20-1 and TRBJ2-1; 14 positions match TRBD2. V lost 6 bases, J lost 1 base, and 2 bases stayed unmatched. The CDR3 has 15 residues. CDR1 and CDR2 from the germline V gene are DFQATT and SNEGSKA (reference sequence). CDR3 coding DNA: TGCAGTGCGGGGACTAGCGGGAGTTCCTACAATGAGCAGTTCTTC. Its translation is CSAGTSGSSYNEQFF.

This clonotype was counted a few times. The chain employs TRBV6-5 and TRBJ2-6; weak D call: TRBD1 (5 bases). Per germline, CDR1 MNHEY and CDR2 SVGAGI. V was shortened by 2 bases and J by 0 bases, with 14 bases between the two germline ends. CDR3 length: 18 amino acids. The CDR3 loop is CASSYLGHSLSGANVLTF. The CDR3 DNA reads TGTGCCAGCAGTTACCTGGGGCACAGCCTCTCTGGGGCCAACGTCCTGACTTTC.

This chain connects TRBV29-1 to TRBJ2-1; D may match TRBD1 or TRBD2 (6 bases each). CDR1 is SQVTM and CDR2 is ANQGSEA in the germline V gene. This CDR3 spans 16 amino acids. V was shortened by 3 bases and J by 6 bases, with 21 bases between the two germline ends. DNA of the CDR3: TGCAGCGTTGACGCTCCGGGGGCTTTTGTTACCAATGAGCAGTTCTTC. Encoded protein: CSVDAPGAFVTNEQFF.

The J gene is TRBJ1-2, the V gene TRBV6-5; D uncertain. CDR3 size: 13 residues. The germline V gene encodes CDR1 MNHEY and CDR2 SVGAGI. Trimming took 2 bases from V and 8 from J, leaving 12 bases between them. The CDR3 nucleotides read TGTGCCAGCAGTTACGCCCGGAATTGGGGCTACACCTTC. This translates into CASSYARNWGYTF.

This clonotype was counted between two and nine times. The V gene is TRBV5-1, the J gene TRBJ2-1; D gene ambiguous. CDR3 length: 13 residues. CDR1 and CDR2 from the germline V gene are SGHRS and YFSETQ. V was pared by 6 bases and J by 8 bases, with 15 bases between. CDR3 in amino acids: CASTLDGGDEQFF. CDR3 DNA: TGCGCCAGCACCCTTGATGGCGGTGATGAGCAGTTCTTC.

This clonotype was observed a handful of times. CDR3 nucleotide sequence: TGCAGTGCTGGGGACAGGGACCCTCAGCCCCAGCATTTT. Its protein is CSAGDRDPQPQHF. The chain recombines TRBV20-1 with TRBJ1-5; 9 bases are shared with TRBD1. Unmatched junction bases numbered 5, after V lost 5 bases and J lost 6 bases. Germline values: CDR1 DFQATT, CDR2 SNEGSKA (reference sequence). This CDR3 is 13 amino acids long.

This chain connects TRBV12-3 or TRBV12-4 to TRBJ2-1; 8 bases are a match to TRBD2. The CDR3 is 15 amino acids. V shed 7 bases and J 4 bases; nucleotides not matched to a gene: 9. CDR3 sequence: CASTRGLGSYNEQFF. CDR3 in DNA: TGTGCCAGCACCCGGGGACTAGGGAGTTACAATGAGCAGTTCTTC.

This clonotype appeared a few times. This rearrangement joins TRBV10-3 to TRBJ2-2; D unresolved. The V gene's germline CDR1 is ENHRY and CDR2 SYGVKD. The ends were cut back, 0 bases at V and 4 bases at J, with 12 bases in the middle. The CDR3 is made up of 16 amino acids. The CDR3 DNA reads TGTGCCATCAGTGAGTCCAGAACTCGCGGCACCGGGGAGCTGTTTTTT. Amino acid sequence: CAISESRTRGTGELFF.

In nucleotides, the CDR3 is TGCAGTGCTAGTCGACGGACCTACAATGAGCAGTTCTTC. It is translated as CSASRRTYNEQFF. V gene TRBV20-1 combines with J gene TRBJ2-1; D not certain. Germline CDR1 is DFQATT and CDR2 is SNEGSKA (reference sequence). V was cut by 3 bases and J by 2 bases, with 8 bases left in between. CDR3 length: 13 residues.

This rearrangement joins TRBV30 to TRBJ1-1; 9 bases are shared with TRBD1. The germline V gene has CDR1 GTSNPN and CDR2 SVGIG (reference sequence). The CDR3 consists of 19 residues. After removal of 4 bases from V and 5 bases from J, the junction contained 23 bases not matched to a gene. CDR3: CAWIGRLLDRGRPGTEAFF. Written as DNA, the CDR3 is TGTGCCTGGATAGGTCGGCTTCTGGACAGGGGAAGACCCGGAACTGAAGCTTTCTTT.

The chain couples TRBV12-3 or TRBV12-4 to TRBJ1-3; no reliable D call. CDR3 size: 15 residues. The V gene lost 6 bases and the J gene lost 0 bases, with 12 bases spanning the gap. The CDR3 DNA reads as TGTGCCAGCAGCCGGCGGGTGAGCTCTGGAAACACCATATATTTT. This gives the protein CASSRRVSSGNTIYF.

A few counts support this clonotype. The chain uses TRBV4-1 and TRBJ1-2; the match to TRBD1 covers 8 bases. The length of the CDR3 is 14 residues. CDR1 and CDR2 from the germline V gene are MGHRA and YSYEKL. V trimming: 4 bases; J trimming: 2 bases; junction bases outside the gene matches: 3. The CDR3, as DNA: TGCGCCAGCAGCCCTGGACAGGGCAACTATGGCTACACCTTC. It codes for CASSPGQGNYGYTF.

This clonotype was counted a few times. The chain joins TRBV20-1 to TRBJ1-5; the D is unclear. This CDR3 is 14 amino acids long. V shed 0 bases and J shed 8 bases, with 14 bases lying between them. Germline CDR1 and CDR2: DFQATT and SNEGSKA (reference sequence). This CDR3 reads CSARDRGVGEPQHF. The CDR3, as DNA: TGCAGTGCTAGAGATCGTGGGGTCGGAGAGCCCCAGCATTTT.

This clonotype was seen a handful of times. The chain recombines TRBV7-2 with TRBJ2-5; 8 bases fit TRBD2. This CDR3 has 14 amino acids. With V trimmed by 5 bases and J by 4 bases, 6 bases remained unmatched. The germline gives CDR1 SGHTA, CDR2 FQGNSA. The CDR3, as DNA: TGTGCCAGCAGCCCGGGACTAGATGTAGAGACCCAGTACTTC. This encodes CASSPGLDVETQYF.

This clonotype was detected only a few times. This chain links TRBV20-1 with TRBJ2-3; 8 bases fit TRBD2. The CDR3 length is 18 residues. After removal of 5 bases from V and 5 bases from J, the junction contained 21 bases not matched to a gene. From germline, CDR1 is DFQATT and CDR2 SNEGSKA (reference sequence). CDR3 DNA sequence: TGCAGTGCTTCTTCCGGGTGGCAAGCGGGGGTTGGGGAAGATACGCAGTATTTT. Its translation is CSASSGWQAGVGEDTQYF.

The chain carries TRBV4-1 and TRBJ2-7, with 8 bases fitting TRBD1. This CDR3 is 18 amino acids long. J gave up 0 bases and V 0 bases, and 10 bases lay outside the gene matches. Looked up from germline, CDR1 is MGHRA and CDR2 is YSYEKL. Here the CDR3 DNA reads TGCGCCAGCAGCCAAGAACCGAGGTGGGGACAGGTCTCCTACGAGCAGTACTTC. Translating gives CASSQEPRWGQVSYEQYF.

The table lists this clonotype with a few counts. The gene calls are TRBV5-8 and TRBJ2-7; D uncertain. V was trimmed by 1 base and J by 2 bases, leaving 16 bases between them. This CDR3 spans 16 amino acids. CDR1 and CDR2 from the germline V gene are SGHTS and YDEGEE. The CDR3 is CASSLYEVLAPYEQYF. DNA for the CDR3: TGTGCCAGCAGCTTGTATGAGGTCTTAGCCCCCTACGAGCAGTACTTC.

The rearrangement links TRBV20-1 to TRBJ2-7; D may match TRBD1 or TRBD2 (5 bases each). The germline V gene encodes CDR1 DFQATT and CDR2 SNEGSKA (reference sequence). V was pared by 1 base and J by 2 bases, with 9 bases between. CDR3 length: 13 residues. The CDR3 DNA sequence: TGCAGTGCTAGAGGAGGGGAGACCTACGAGCAGTACTTC. Amino acids: CSARGGETYEQYF.

The sample holds a few counts of this clonotype. The chain uses TRBV7-3 and TRBJ2-3; perhaps TRBD1 as D (5 bases). In germline, CDR1 is SGHTA, CDR2 FQGTGA. Trimming removed 2 bases from V and 8 bases from J, with 11 bases in between. This CDR3 contains 13 residues. The CDR3 DNA reads TGTGCCAGCAGCTTACAAGGGCAGGGTACGCAGTATTTT. This translates into CASSLQGQGTQYF. The full variable domain, completed using reference TRBV7-3 and TRBJ2-3, is GAGVSQTPSNKVTEKGKYVELRCDPISGHTALYWYRQSLGQGPEFLIYFQGTGAADDSGLPNDRFFAVRPEGSVSTLKIQRTERGDSAVYLCASSLQGQGTQYFGPGTRLTVL.

The sample holds a few counts of this clonotype. The chain combines TRBV6-5 with TRBJ2-2, with D unresolved. CDR1 is MNHEY and CDR2 is SVGAGI in the germline V gene. Trimming cost V 0 bases and J 1 base, with 9 bases left between them. CDR3 size: 16 residues. CDR3 protein: CASSYSRSGNTGELFF. In DNA form, the CDR3 reads TGTGCCAGCAGTTACTCCAGATCCGGGAACACCGGGGAGCTGTTTTTT.